Listed below are T cell receptor beta chains from one sample, sequenced in a study of blood T cell repertoires in COVID-19. Sequencing used immunoSEQ multiplex PCR; TCRdb keeps in-frame clones, though not all of them. The data contain around 250,000 clones, around 80% of them singletons. The sequenced material came from peripheral blood. The receptors originated from a woman between 18 and 29 years old with acute or convalescent COVID-19. Each CDR3 is given with its conserved first and last residue. The D gene is left open where the match is weak. Size tells how often a clone was seen (once, few, many) or the class of an expanded clone, and some rows leave it out.

cdr3_nt cdr3_aa v_call clone_size d_call j_call
TGTGCCAGCAGCCTAACAGTAGGGGATAATCAGCCCCAGCATTTT CASSLTVGDNQPQHF TRBV5-5 - - TRBJ1-5
TGCGCCAGCTCGACAGGGGATAGCAATCAGCCCCAGCATTTT CASSTGDSNQPQHF TRBV4-1 many TRBD1 TRBJ1-5
TGTGCCAGCAGCCAAGGGACAGGGGGCCGGGCTAATGAAAAACTGTTTTTT CASSQGTGGRANEKLFF TRBV4-2 - TRBD1 TRBJ1-4
TGTGCCAGCAGCCCCGGGCTAGCCATCAATGAGCAGTTCTTC CASSPGLAINEQFF TRBV5-8 - - TRBJ2-1
TGTGCCAGCAGCGGACAGGCCGCGGGTACGAATGAGCAGTTCTTC CASSGQAAGTNEQFF TRBV9 once - TRBJ2-1
TGTGCCTGGAGTGTACGGGCAGGGGTTGGCTACACCTTC CAWSVRAGVGYTF TRBV30 - - TRBJ1-2
TGTGCCACCAGTGATCCAGGGTCGGGTAATGAGCAGTTCTTC CATSDPGSGNEQFF TRBV24-1 once - TRBJ2-1
TGTGCCAGCAGCTCACAAGGGACTGCTAACTATGGCTACACCTTC CASSSQGTANYGYTF TRBV7-8 - - TRBJ1-2
TGTGCCAGTAGTACCATTGGACAGGGCCCTAGGGCTTTCTTT CASSTIGQGPRAFF TRBV19 - TRBD1 TRBJ1-1
TGTGCCTGCAATATCAGGGGCGGTGGGACCCAGTACTTC CACNIRGGGTQYF TRBV30 few - TRBJ2-5
TGTGCCAGCAGTGAACCTGGACAGGGTGATGAAAAACTGTTTTTT CASSEPGQGDEKLFF TRBV6-1 - TRBD1 TRBJ1-4
TGTGCCATCAGTGAGTCAAATTGGGCTCTTGGACAGCGGAACTATGGCTACACCTTC CAISESNWALGQRNYGYTF TRBV10-3 - - TRBJ1-2
TGTGCCAGCTCACCAGCAGACTACAATGAGCAGTTCTTC CASSPADYNEQFF TRBV18 once - TRBJ2-1
TGTGCCAGCAGCCTCCCCGTAGGAGGGCTGACAGATACGCAGTATTTT CASSLPVGGLTDTQYF TRBV9 - - TRBJ2-3
TGTGCCACCAGCAGGACAGGGAATGAAAAACTGTTTTTT CATSRTGNEKLFF TRBV15 - TRBD1 TRBJ1-4
TGTGCCAGCACCCCTAGCGGGAGGAATGTGGGGTCCTACAATGAGCAGTTCTTC CASTPSGRNVGSYNEQFF TRBV7-2 - TRBD2 TRBJ2-1
TGTGCCAGCAGCCACCTGGACAGGGAAAACTATGGCTACACCTTC CASSHLDRENYGYTF TRBV3-1/TRBV3-2 once TRBD1 TRBJ1-2
TGTGCCAGCACCGAGGCGGGACAGCCCTACGAGCAGTACTTC CASTEAGQPYEQYF TRBV25-1 few - TRBJ2-7
TGTGCCAGTAGTATCGACGCGGGCGGGAGGGGAGCCAAAAACATTCAGTACTTC CASSIDAGGRGAKNIQYF TRBV19 - TRBD2 TRBJ2-4
TGTGCCAGCAGCTTCGGTAGCGGGAGCTCCTACGAGCAGTACTTC CASSFGSGSSYEQYF TRBV7-2 - TRBD2 TRBJ2-7
TGTGCCAGCAGGGGGGGAGGGCTGTATAATTCACCCCTCCACTTT CASRGGGLYNSPLHF TRBV28 - - TRBJ1-6
TGTGCCAGCAGCCAAGATCAGGAAGGGCAGGGCGACTACGAGCAGTACTTC CASSQDQEGQGDYEQYF TRBV3-1/TRBV3-2 - - TRBJ2-7
TGCAGCGTCCCTGGACTAGCGGGAGGGAGCTCCTACAATGAGCAGTTCTTC CSVPGLAGGSSYNEQFF TRBV29-1 - TRBD2 TRBJ2-1
TGTGCCAGCAGTTACTTGGGCAGCACTAACTATGGCTACACCTTC CASSYLGSTNYGYTF TRBV6-2/TRBV6-3 - - TRBJ1-2